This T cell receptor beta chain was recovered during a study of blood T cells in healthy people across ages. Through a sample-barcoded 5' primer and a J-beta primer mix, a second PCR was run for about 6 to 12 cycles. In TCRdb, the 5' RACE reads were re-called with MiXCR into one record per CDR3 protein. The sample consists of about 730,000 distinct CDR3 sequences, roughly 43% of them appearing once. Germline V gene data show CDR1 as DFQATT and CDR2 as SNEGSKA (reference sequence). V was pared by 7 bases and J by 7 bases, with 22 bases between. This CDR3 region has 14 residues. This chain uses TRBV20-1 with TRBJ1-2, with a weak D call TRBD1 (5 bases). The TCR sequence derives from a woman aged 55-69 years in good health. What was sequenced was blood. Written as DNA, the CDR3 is TGCAGTGGCAACATCCGGGACCCGGCCTGTGGCTACACCTTC. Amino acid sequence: CSGNIRDPACGYTF.